Listed below are T cell receptor beta chains from one sample, sequenced in a study of blood T cell repertoires in COVID-19. Repertoires were generated with immunoSEQ multiplex PCR, while TCRdb's copy carries only in-frame clones and drops some. Of some 150,000 clones listed, 89% are singletons. The sequenced sample was peripheral blood. The receptors derive from a human donor in a cohort sampled during active COVID-19. Both conserved end residues are part of each CDR3. The order of the fields is CDR3 DNA, CDR3 protein, V gene, D gene, J gene, clone size. The D gene is left open where the match is weak. Expanded clones get a size class; other rows say once, few or many, or leave the size out.

cdr3_nt: TGTGCCAGCAGCCGGGGGGGGATGAACTCTGGAAACACCATATATTTT
cdr3_aa: CASSRGGMNSGNTIYF
v_call: TRBV3-1/TRBV3-2
d_call: NA
j_call: TRBJ1-3
clone_size: NA

cdr3_nt: TGTGCCAGTAGTATGCGACAAAACTATGGCTACACCTTC
cdr3_aa: CASSMRQNYGYTF
v_call: TRBV19
d_call: NA
j_call: TRBJ1-2
clone_size: NA

cdr3_nt: TGTGCCAGCAGCTGGCAGGGACAAGAGACCCAGTACTTC
cdr3_aa: CASSWQGQETQYF
v_call: TRBV27
d_call: NA
j_call: TRBJ2-5
clone_size: NA

cdr3_nt: TGTGCCAGTACGGGACAGGGGGATATTAGGAGGCCAGTGGCCTATGGCTACACCTTC
cdr3_aa: CASTGQGDIRRPVAYGYTF
v_call: TRBV19
d_call: TRBD1
j_call: TRBJ1-2
clone_size: NA

cdr3_nt: TGCGCCAGCAGCCTCGGACAGGGCCCATACAATGAGCAGTTCTTC
cdr3_aa: CASSLGQGPYNEQFF
v_call: TRBV5-1
d_call: TRBD1
j_call: TRBJ2-1
clone_size: NA

cdr3_nt: TGCACCAGCAGCCTCGGACTAGCGCAATCCTACGAGCAGTACTTC
cdr3_aa: CTSSLGLAQSYEQYF
v_call: TRBV1
d_call: NA
j_call: TRBJ2-7
clone_size: NA

cdr3_nt: TGTGCCAGCAGCTTAGTCTACAGGGACGAGCAGTACTTC
cdr3_aa: CASSLVYRDEQYF
v_call: TRBV7-2
d_call: NA
j_call: TRBJ2-7
clone_size: NA

cdr3_nt: TGTGCCAGCAGCGTAGGGGGCGGGAGCTCCTACAATGAGCAGTTCTTC
cdr3_aa: CASSVGGGSSYNEQFF
v_call: TRBV9
d_call: TRBD2
j_call: TRBJ2-1
clone_size: NA

cdr3_nt: TGTGCCAGTAGTGCCTTGGGCCCAGATACGCAGTATTTT
cdr3_aa: CASSALGPDTQYF
v_call: TRBV19
d_call: NA
j_call: TRBJ2-3
clone_size: NA

cdr3_nt: TGTGCCAGCAGCAAAACAGGGGGGGGGAACACTGAAGCTTTCTTT
cdr3_aa: CASSKTGGGNTEAFF
v_call: TRBV7-6
d_call: TRBD1
j_call: TRBJ1-1
clone_size: NA

cdr3_nt: TGTGCCAGTAGCACAACCGGACAGATGAACACTGAAGCTTTCTTT
cdr3_aa: CASSTTGQMNTEAFF
v_call: TRBV19
d_call: NA
j_call: TRBJ1-1
clone_size: NA

cdr3_nt: TGCAGTGCTAGAGCGGGGGGAGAGCAGTTCTTC
cdr3_aa: CSARAGGEQFF
v_call: TRBV20-1
d_call: TRBD2
j_call: TRBJ2-1
clone_size: NA

cdr3_nt: TGTGCCACCAGCAGAGATCTCGGTGGGCAGGGGTTCGTCTTT
cdr3_aa: CATSRDLGGQGFVF
v_call: TRBV15
d_call: NA
j_call: TRBJ1-1
clone_size: NA

cdr3_nt: TGTGCCAGCAGCCAGACTCCCGAGAAGGGCTACACCTTC
cdr3_aa: CASSQTPEKGYTF
v_call: TRBV7-9
d_call: NA
j_call: TRBJ1-2
clone_size: NA

cdr3_nt: TGTGCCAGCAGCCAGATACAGGGCAGCGGCACAGATACGCAGTATTTT
cdr3_aa: CASSQIQGSGTDTQYF
v_call: TRBV7-9
d_call: NA
j_call: TRBJ2-3
clone_size: NA

cdr3_nt: TGTGCCAGCAGTCCGTACCAAGAGACCCAGTACTTC
cdr3_aa: CASSPYQETQYF
v_call: TRBV2
d_call: NA
j_call: TRBJ2-5
clone_size: NA

cdr3_nt: TGTGCCAGCTCACCCGGGCGGGCCCACCTGAATGAGCAGTTCTTC
cdr3_aa: CASSPGRAHLNEQFF
v_call: TRBV18
d_call: NA
j_call: TRBJ2-1
clone_size: NA

cdr3_nt: TGTGCCAGCAGCTTGGGCCCCGGTCAGCCCCAGCATTTT
cdr3_aa: CASSLGPGQPQHF
v_call: TRBV5-5
d_call: NA
j_call: TRBJ1-5
clone_size: NA

cdr3_nt: TGTGCCTGGAGTACGGGACTATTCACCGGGGAGCTGTTTTTT
cdr3_aa: CAWSTGLFTGELFF
v_call: TRBV30
d_call: TRBD2
j_call: TRBJ2-2
clone_size: NA

cdr3_nt: TGTGCCAGCAGCATCCAGGGGAATGCTGGCTACACCTTC
cdr3_aa: CASSIQGNAGYTF
v_call: TRBV5-4
d_call: NA
j_call: TRBJ1-2
clone_size: NA

cdr3_nt: TGTGCCAGCAGGAGAGACAGGGGGCCATCTAATGAAAAACTGTTTTTT
cdr3_aa: CASRRDRGPSNEKLFF
v_call: TRBV2
d_call: TRBD1
j_call: TRBJ1-4
clone_size: NA

cdr3_nt: TGTGCCAGTAGTATAGATCTAGAAAATGAAAAACTGTTTTTT
cdr3_aa: CASSIDLENEKLFF
v_call: TRBV19
d_call: NA
j_call: TRBJ1-4
clone_size: NA

cdr3_nt: TGTGCCAGCAGCTTGGATGGGGGGGCCTACAATGAGCAGTTCTTC
cdr3_aa: CASSLDGGAYNEQFF
v_call: TRBV5-4
d_call: TRBD2
j_call: TRBJ2-1
clone_size: once

cdr3_nt: TGTGCCAGCAGTTTTGGGGGTCAGGGGCCGAACACTGAAGCTTTCTTT
cdr3_aa: CASSFGGQGPNTEAFF
v_call: TRBV11-2
d_call: NA
j_call: TRBJ1-1
clone_size: NA

cdr3_nt: TGTGCCAGCAGCGCTCCAGGGTTTGCGAATGGCTACACCTTC
cdr3_aa: CASSAPGFANGYTF
v_call: TRBV6-5
d_call: NA
j_call: TRBJ1-2
clone_size: NA

cdr3_nt: TGTGCCAGTAGTGTGGCGGGGGTCACAGATACGCAGTATTTT
cdr3_aa: CASSVAGVTDTQYF
v_call: TRBV7-3
d_call: TRBD2
j_call: TRBJ2-3
clone_size: NA

cdr3_nt: TGTGCCAGCAGTTACTCTCAGGGTAGTTCACCCCTCCACTTT
cdr3_aa: CASSYSQGSSPLHF
v_call: TRBV6-5
d_call: NA
j_call: TRBJ1-6
clone_size: NA

cdr3_nt: TGTGCCAGCAGCTTAGGGGCGGGGAGCTCCTACAATGAGCAGTTCTTC
cdr3_aa: CASSLGAGSSYNEQFF
v_call: TRBV7-9
d_call: NA
j_call: TRBJ2-1
clone_size: NA

cdr3_nt: TGTGCCAGCAGCCCTAGTAACACTGAAGCTTTCTTT
cdr3_aa: CASSPSNTEAFF
v_call: TRBV13
d_call: NA
j_call: TRBJ1-1
clone_size: NA

cdr3_nt: TGCAGCGTCCAAGGCGGGGGGCCACGAGAGCAGTACTTC
cdr3_aa: CSVQGGGPREQYF
v_call: TRBV29-1
d_call: TRBD2
j_call: TRBJ2-7
clone_size: NA

cdr3_nt: TGTGCCAGCAGCTTAGGTTCAGGGGGCGGCACTGAAGCTTTCTTT
cdr3_aa: CASSLGSGGGTEAFF
v_call: TRBV11-2
d_call: TRBD1
j_call: TRBJ1-1
clone_size: NA

cdr3_nt: TGTGCCAGCAGCTTAGTAAGGGGGGGTTCCTACGAGCAGTACTTC
cdr3_aa: CASSLVRGGSYEQYF
v_call: TRBV7-9
d_call: NA
j_call: TRBJ2-7
clone_size: NA

cdr3_nt: TGTGCCAGCAGCGAGGACAGGGTGGGGGCCAAAAACATTCAGTACTTC
cdr3_aa: CASSEDRVGAKNIQYF
v_call: TRBV5-4
d_call: TRBD1
j_call: TRBJ2-4
clone_size: few

cdr3_nt: TGTGCCAGCAGCCCCCGTGCAGATACGCAGTATTTT
cdr3_aa: CASSPRADTQYF
v_call: TRBV7-9
d_call: NA
j_call: TRBJ2-3
clone_size: NA

cdr3_nt: TGTGCCAGCAGTTACACTAGCGGGGGGGCAGATACGCAGTATTTT
cdr3_aa: CASSYTSGGADTQYF
v_call: TRBV6-5
d_call: TRBD2
j_call: TRBJ2-3
clone_size: few

cdr3_nt: TGTGCCAGCAGCTTACCGTCGGGGGGGTATGGCTACACCTTC
cdr3_aa: CASSLPSGGYGYTF
v_call: TRBV7-2
d_call: NA
j_call: TRBJ1-2
clone_size: once

cdr3_nt: TGTGCCAGCAGCTTGGCAGGGCCCTTGGGGGGCTACACCTTC
cdr3_aa: CASSLAGPLGGYTF
v_call: TRBV5-4
d_call: NA
j_call: TRBJ1-2
clone_size: NA

cdr3_nt: TGTGCCAGCAGCGCTCAGGGGGCATCGGAGACCCAGTACTTC
cdr3_aa: CASSAQGASETQYF
v_call: TRBV11-2
d_call: TRBD1
j_call: TRBJ2-5
clone_size: NA

cdr3_nt: TGCGCCAGCAGCCCCGATGTGACAGGAGAAGCTTTCTTT
cdr3_aa: CASSPDVTGEAFF
v_call: TRBV5-1
d_call: NA
j_call: TRBJ1-1
clone_size: once

cdr3_nt: TGTGCCATCACCAACGAGGGCCTAAGAGGAAACACCATATATTTT
cdr3_aa: CAITNEGLRGNTIYF
v_call: TRBV10-3
d_call: NA
j_call: TRBJ1-3
clone_size: once

cdr3_nt: TGCAGCGTTGATGCGGGGGCCTCGGATACGCAGTATTTT
cdr3_aa: CSVDAGASDTQYF
v_call: TRBV29-1
d_call: NA
j_call: TRBJ2-3
clone_size: few

cdr3_nt: TGTGCCAGCAGTGAAGTCGGCGGAGCGGGGGGGCCAATTGAGCAGTTCTTC
cdr3_aa: CASSEVGGAGGPIEQFF
v_call: TRBV6-1
d_call: TRBD2
j_call: TRBJ2-1
clone_size: NA

cdr3_nt: TGTGCCAGCAGCTTAGCGGGACAGGCGAGCACAGATACGCAGTATTTT
cdr3_aa: CASSLAGQASTDTQYF
v_call: TRBV7-9
d_call: TRBD1
j_call: TRBJ2-3
clone_size: NA

cdr3_nt: TGTGCCAGCGGTCGGACAGGGCAGTATGAAAAACTGTTTTTT
cdr3_aa: CASGRTGQYEKLFF
v_call: TRBV27
d_call: TRBD1
j_call: TRBJ1-4
clone_size: NA

cdr3_nt: TGTGCCAGCAGTGAGGAGTCATGGGACACTGAAGCTTTCTTT
cdr3_aa: CASSEESWDTEAFF
v_call: TRBV6-1
d_call: NA
j_call: TRBJ1-1
clone_size: NA

cdr3_nt: TGTGCCAGCAGCTTAGGAGGTAGAACGCAGTATTTT
cdr3_aa: CASSLGGRTQYF
v_call: TRBV7-9
d_call: NA
j_call: TRBJ2-3
clone_size: once

cdr3_nt: TGTGCCAGCAGTCGGGTTGGCGGGGGGCTTGGAGAGACCCAGTACTTC
cdr3_aa: CASSRVGGGLGETQYF
v_call: TRBV7-3
d_call: TRBD2
j_call: TRBJ2-5
clone_size: NA

cdr3_nt: TGTGCCAGCAGCTTTCAGGCGACGGGGGGAGCAGATACGCAGTATTTT
cdr3_aa: CASSFQATGGADTQYF
v_call: TRBV7-2
d_call: TRBD2
j_call: TRBJ2-3
clone_size: NA

cdr3_nt: TGTGCCAGCAGTGAAAGGACAGGGAGTTATGGCTACACCTTC
cdr3_aa: CASSERTGSYGYTF
v_call: TRBV6-1
d_call: TRBD1
j_call: TRBJ1-2
clone_size: NA

cdr3_nt: TGTGCCAGCAGCCGCAAGACAGGGGGTGAGCAGTTCTTC
cdr3_aa: CASSRKTGGEQFF
v_call: TRBV5-6
d_call: TRBD1
j_call: TRBJ2-1
clone_size: NA

cdr3_nt: TGTGCCACCCCTCCGACAGGGCTTTCACCCCTCCACTTT
cdr3_aa: CATPPTGLSPLHF
v_call: TRBV9
d_call: TRBD1
j_call: TRBJ1-6
clone_size: NA

cdr3_nt: TGTGCCAGCAGTACCCAGGGTGGGCCAGATACGCAGTATTTT
cdr3_aa: CASSTQGGPDTQYF
v_call: TRBV6-5
d_call: NA
j_call: TRBJ2-3
clone_size: NA

cdr3_nt: TGTGCCAGCAGACAAACAGGAGTCAACACTGAAGCTTTCTTT
cdr3_aa: CASRQTGVNTEAFF
v_call: TRBV3-1/TRBV3-2
d_call: NA
j_call: TRBJ1-1
clone_size: NA

cdr3_nt: TGTGCCATCAGTCAATCCGGGACAGCCAGATACAATGAGCAGTTCTTC
cdr3_aa: CAISQSGTARYNEQFF
v_call: TRBV10-3
d_call: TRBD1
j_call: TRBJ2-1
clone_size: NA

cdr3_nt: TGTGCCAGCAGTTATAGCGGGTATGGCACAGATACGCAGTATTTT
cdr3_aa: CASSYSGYGTDTQYF
v_call: TRBV3-1/TRBV3-2
d_call: TRBD2
j_call: TRBJ2-3
clone_size: NA

cdr3_nt: TGCGCCAGCAGCGCCTGGACAGGGGGGGACACAGATACGCAGTATTTT
cdr3_aa: CASSAWTGGDTDTQYF
v_call: TRBV4-1
d_call: TRBD1
j_call: TRBJ2-3
clone_size: NA

cdr3_nt: TGTGCCAGCAGTGATGGCAACTATGGCTACACCTTC
cdr3_aa: CASSDGNYGYTF
v_call: TRBV6-1
d_call: NA
j_call: TRBJ1-2
clone_size: NA

cdr3_nt: TGTGCCAGTAGTATAAGGACAGGGGGCTATCAGCCCCAGCATTTT
cdr3_aa: CASSIRTGGYQPQHF
v_call: TRBV19
d_call: TRBD1
j_call: TRBJ1-5
clone_size: once

cdr3_nt: TGTGCCAGCAGTTATCGGCCGGGGGGATGGACCTACGAGCAGTACTTC
cdr3_aa: CASSYRPGGWTYEQYF
v_call: TRBV6-2/TRBV6-3
d_call: TRBD2
j_call: TRBJ2-7
clone_size: NA